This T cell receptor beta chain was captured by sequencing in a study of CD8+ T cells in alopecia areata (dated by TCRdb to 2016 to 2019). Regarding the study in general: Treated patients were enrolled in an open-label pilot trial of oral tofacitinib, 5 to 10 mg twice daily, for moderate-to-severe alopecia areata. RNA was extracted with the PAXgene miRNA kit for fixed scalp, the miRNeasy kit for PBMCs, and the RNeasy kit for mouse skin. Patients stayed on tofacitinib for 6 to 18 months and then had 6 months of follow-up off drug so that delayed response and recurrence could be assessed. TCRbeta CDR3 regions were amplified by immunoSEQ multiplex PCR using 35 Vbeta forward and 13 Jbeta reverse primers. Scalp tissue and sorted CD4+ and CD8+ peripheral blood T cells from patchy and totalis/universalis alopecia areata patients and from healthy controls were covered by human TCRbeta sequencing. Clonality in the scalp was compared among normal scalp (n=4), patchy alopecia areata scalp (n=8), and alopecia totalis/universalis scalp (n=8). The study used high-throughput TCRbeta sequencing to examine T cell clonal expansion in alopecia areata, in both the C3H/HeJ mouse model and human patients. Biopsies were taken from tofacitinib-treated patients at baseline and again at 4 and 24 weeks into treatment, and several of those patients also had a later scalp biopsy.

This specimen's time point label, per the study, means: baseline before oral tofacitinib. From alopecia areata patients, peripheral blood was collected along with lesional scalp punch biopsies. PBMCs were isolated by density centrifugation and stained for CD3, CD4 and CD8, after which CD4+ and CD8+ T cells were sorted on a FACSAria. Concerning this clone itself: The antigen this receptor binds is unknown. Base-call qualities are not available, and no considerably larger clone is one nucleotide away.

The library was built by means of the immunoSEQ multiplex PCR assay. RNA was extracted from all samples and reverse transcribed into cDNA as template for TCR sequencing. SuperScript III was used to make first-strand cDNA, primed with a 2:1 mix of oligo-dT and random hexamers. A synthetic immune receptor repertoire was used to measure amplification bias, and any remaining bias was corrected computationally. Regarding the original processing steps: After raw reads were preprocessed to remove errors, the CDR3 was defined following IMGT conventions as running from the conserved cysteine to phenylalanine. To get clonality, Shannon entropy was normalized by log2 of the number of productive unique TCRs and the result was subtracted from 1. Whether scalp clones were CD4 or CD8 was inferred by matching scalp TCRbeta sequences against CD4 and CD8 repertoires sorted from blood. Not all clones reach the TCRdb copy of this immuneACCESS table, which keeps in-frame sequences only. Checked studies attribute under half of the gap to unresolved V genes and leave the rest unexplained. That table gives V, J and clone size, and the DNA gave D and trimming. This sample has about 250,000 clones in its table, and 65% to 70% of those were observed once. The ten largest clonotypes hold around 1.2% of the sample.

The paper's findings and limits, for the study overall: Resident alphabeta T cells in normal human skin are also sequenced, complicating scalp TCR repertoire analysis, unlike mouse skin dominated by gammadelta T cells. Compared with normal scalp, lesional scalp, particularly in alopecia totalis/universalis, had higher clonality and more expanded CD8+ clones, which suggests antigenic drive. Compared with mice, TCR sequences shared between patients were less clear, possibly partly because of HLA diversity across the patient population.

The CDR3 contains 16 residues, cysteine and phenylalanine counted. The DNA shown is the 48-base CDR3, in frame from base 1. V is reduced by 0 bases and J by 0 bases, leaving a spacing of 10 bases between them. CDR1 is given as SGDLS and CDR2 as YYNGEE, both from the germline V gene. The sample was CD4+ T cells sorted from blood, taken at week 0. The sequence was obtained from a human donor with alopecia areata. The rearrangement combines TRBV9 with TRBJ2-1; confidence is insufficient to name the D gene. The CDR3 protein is CASSVDPGSSYNEQFF. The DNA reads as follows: TGTGCCAGCAGCGTAGACCCCGGAAGCTCCTACAATGAGCAGTTCTTC.